The 9 T cell receptor beta chains below come from one sample, sequenced in a study of CD8+ T cells in alopecia areata. In each case, RNA was isolated and then reverse transcribed into cDNA as the sequencing template. Libraries were prepared by immunoSEQ multiplex PCR; TCRdb keeps only in-frame clonotypes and omits some of them. The sample lists 110,000 to 150,000 clones; about 85% were seen once. Documented treatment: oral pan-JAK inhibitor, 5-10 mg twice daily. The starting material was CD8+ T cells sorted from blood, obtained at week 4, from a patient treated with tofacitinib. Every receptor here comes from a human donor with alopecia areata.

The V gene is TRBV7-2, the J gene TRBJ2-3; D gene ambiguous. V lost 4 bases to trimming and J lost 6 bases, with 29 bases between them. The V gene's germline CDR1 is SGHTA and CDR2 FQGNSA. The CDR3 is 19 residues long. The CDR3 sequence is CASSSKSTEARKLEDTQYF. CDR3 sequence (DNA): TGTGCCAGCAGCTCGAAAAGCACAGAGGCGAGAAAGCTTGAGGATACGCAGTATTTT.

V is TRBV4-1 and J is TRBJ2-7; 8 bases line up with TRBD1. The CDR3 extends over 14 amino acids. Trimming cost V 4 bases and J 3 bases; bases outside gene matches: 5. Germline lookup yields CDR1 MGHRA and CDR2 YSYEKL. CDR3 sequence: CASSLGTGFYEQYF. The CDR3 DNA sequence: TGCGCCAGCAGCCTGGGGACAGGCTTCTACGAGCAGTACTTC.

This rearrangement joins TRBV29-1 to TRBJ2-1, with D unclear. CDR1 is SQVTM and CDR2 is ANQGSEA in the germline V gene. V was trimmed by 7 bases and J by 10 bases, leaving 11 bases between them. There are 10 residues in the CDR3. CDR3 bases: TGCAGCGCAGAAAGTGGGGAGCAGTTCTTC. This encodes CSAESGEQFF.

This clone was seen a few times. This chain joins TRBV5-1 and TRBJ2-7; no definite D call. Trimming cost V 4 bases and J 0 bases, with 11 bases left between them. This CDR3 comprises 14 residues. Germline CDR1 reads SGHRS; CDR2 reads YFSETQ. In DNA form, the CDR3 reads TGCGCCAGCAGCACGGACGGAGACTCCTACGAGCAGTACTTC. Its translation is CASSTDGDSYEQYF.

This clone was counted between two and nine times. The V and J genes are TRBV27 and TRBJ2-5; the match to TRBD2 covers 9 bases. The assigned J gene may be wrong: the sequence end matches TRBJ2-7 better. There are 15 residues in the CDR3. From germline, CDR1 is MNHEY and CDR2 SMNVEV (reference sequence). The CDR3 sequence: CASSLVLAGTHEQYF. In nucleotides, the CDR3 is TGTGCCAGCAGTTTAGTGCTAGCGGGAACCCACGAGCAGTACTTC.

Points on this clone: The same CDR3 can be traced to other DNA sequences in this sample. The chain links TRBV19 to TRBJ2-1; no clear D. This CDR3 has 14 amino acids. Germline V gene sequence: CDR1 LNHDA, CDR2 SQIVND (reference sequence). V shed 3 bases and J shed 4 bases, with 10 bases lying between them. CDR3 coding DNA: TGTGCCAGTAGTATGGGCGGTGATTACAATGAGCAGTTCTTC. It codes for CASSMGGDYNEQFF.

The genes are TRBV7-9 and TRBJ2-3, with 12 bases matching TRBD2. The germline gives CDR1 SEHNR, CDR2 FQNEAQ (reference sequence). With V trimmed by 5 bases and J by 2 bases, 5 bases remained unmatched. The CDR3 loop spans 16 amino acids. CDR3 sequence (DNA): TGTGCCAGCAGCCCGACTAGCGGGAGCTCCACAGATACGCAGTATTTT. It is translated as CASSPTSGSSTDTQYF.

The rearrangement joins TRBV11-1 to TRBJ1-2, with no clear D. Trimming shortened V by 5 bases and J by 2 bases, and 18 bases separated the two germline ends. Germline loops: CDR1 SGHAT, CDR2 FQDESV (reference sequence). There are 16 residues in the CDR3. The CDR3 reads CASSPHPADFNYGYTF. CDR3 sequence (DNA): TGTGCCAGCAGCCCCCACCCCGCAGATTTCAACTATGGCTACACCTTC. The full variable domain, in which reference TRBV11-1 and TRBJ1-2 provide the parts outside the CDR3, is EAEVAQSPRYKITEKSQAVAFWCDPISGHATLYWYRQILGQGPELLVQFQDESVVDDSQLPKDRFSAERLKGVDSTLKIQPAELGDSAMYLCASSPHPADFNYGYTFGSGTRLTVV.

This chain links TRBV19 with TRBJ2-1, with D uncertain. Trimming removed 5 bases at V and 0 bases at J, with 14 bases between. This CDR3 comprises 16 residues. CDR1 is LNHDA, CDR2 SQIVND, per germline (reference sequence). The CDR3 loop is CASSFSGWGSYNEQFF. Written as DNA, the CDR3 is TGTGCCAGTAGTTTCAGTGGGTGGGGCTCCTACAATGAGCAGTTCTTC.